The 2 T cell receptor beta chains below come from one sample, sequenced in a study of blood T cell repertoires in COVID-19. The table came from immunoSEQ multiplex PCR; TCRdb's copy has only in-frame clones and leaves some out. The sample consists of roughly 270,000 clones, roughly 85% of them appearing once. Sequenced sample: peripheral blood. The receptors here all came from a man in his fifties or sixties with active or convalescent COVID-19.

This sequence joins TRBV19 and TRBJ2-1, with TRBD2 matching over 10 bases. V lost 1 base, J lost 6 bases, and 15 bases stayed unmatched. This CDR3 has 19 residues. The germline V gene encodes CDR1 LNHDA and CDR2 SQIVND (reference sequence). The CDR3 loop is CASSIGGASGSPRSNEQFF. The DNA for the CDR3 is TGTGCCAGTAGTATAGGTGGGGCTAGCGGGAGCCCTCGGTCCAATGAGCAGTTCTTC.

The chain carries TRBV5-1 and TRBJ1-1; TRBD1 matches 7 bases. The germline V gene encodes CDR1 SGHRS and CDR2 YFSETQ. The CDR3 runs to 13 residues. Germline trimming cut 6 bases from V and 1 base from J; bases unmatched to any gene: 3. The CDR3 nucleotides are TGCGCCAGCACCAGGACAGGGAACACTGAAGCTTTCTTT. Translation gives CASTRTGNTEAFF.